A single sample is the source of the 30 T cell receptor beta chains below, sequenced in a study of blood T cell repertoires in COVID-19. Sequencing used immunoSEQ multiplex PCR; TCRdb keeps in-frame clones, though not all of them. The data contain some 130,000 clones, under 90% of them singletons. The sample comprised PBMCs or T cells enriched from blood (not recorded which). These receptor sequences come from a man aged 40-55 years with acute COVID-19.

J is TRBJ1-5 and V is TRBV29-1, with TRBD1 identical over 12 bases. This CDR3 comprises 17 residues. Looked up from germline, CDR1 is SQVTM and CDR2 is ANQGSEA. V gave up 7 bases and J gave up 0 bases; unmatched junction bases: 10. The CDR3 here is CSGDRDRGLGSNQPQHF. For the CDR3, the DNA is TGCAGCGGCGACCGGGACAGGGGGCTTGGTAGCAATCAGCCCCAGCATTTT.

The V gene is TRBV5-1, the J gene TRBJ1-2, with 7 bases lining up with TRBD1. J gave up 4 bases and V 3 bases, and 6 bases lay outside the gene matches. Per germline, CDR1 SGHRS and CDR2 YFSETQ. The CDR3 spans 14 residues. In DNA form, the CDR3 reads TGCGCCAGCAGCTCGGGACAGACCAGCTATGGCTACACCTTC. Translating it yields CASSSGQTSYGYTF.

Here the CDR3 DNA reads TGTGCCAGCAGTTACGTGGGAGAAGAGACCCAGTACTTC. It is translated as CASSYVGEETQYF. The chain recombines TRBV6-5 with TRBJ2-5, with a tentative D call TRBD2 (5 bases). The V end lost 2 bases, the J end lost 3 bases, and 7 bases lay between the germline ends. The V gene's germline CDR1 is MNHEY and CDR2 SVGAGI. This CDR3 comprises 13 residues.

The chain links TRBV11-1 to TRBJ1-2, with D possibly being TRBD1 (6 bases). Looked up from germline, CDR1 is SGHAT and CDR2 is FQDESV (reference sequence). The V end was cut by 3 bases, the J end by 5 bases, with 13 bases between. The length of the CDR3 is 14 residues. The CDR3 is CASSLEVTGYGYTF. DNA for the CDR3: TGTGCCAGCAGCTTGGAGGTCACAGGGTATGGCTACACCTTC.

The chain combines TRBV15 with TRBJ2-3; 9 nucleotides align to TRBD2. The CDR3 covers 16 residues. Germline trimming cut 0 bases from V and 4 bases from J; bases unmatched to any gene: 5. Germline V lookup: CDR1 LNHNV, CDR2 YYDKDF (reference sequence). The CDR3 loop is CATSRDWSSGADTQYF. The CDR3 nucleotides read TGTGCCACCAGCAGAGATTGGTCTAGCGGGGCAGATACGCAGTATTTT.

V and J are TRBV19 and TRBJ2-7, with TRBD2 identical over 8 bases. Trimming took 2 bases from V and 1 from J; bases not matched to a gene: 4. This CDR3 is built from 15 residues. CDR1 and CDR2 from the germline V gene are LNHDA and SQIVND (reference sequence). CDR3 loop: CASSISRGGSYEQYF. CDR3 bases: TGTGCCAGTAGTATATCACGGGGGGGGTCCTACGAGCAGTACTTC.

The V gene is TRBV11-3, the J gene TRBJ2-7; D gene ambiguous. The CDR3 sequence is 11 residues long. V was shortened by 1 base and J by 6 bases, with 4 bases between the two germline ends. Germline V gene data show CDR1 as SGHNT and CDR2 as YENEEA. For the CDR3, the DNA is TGTGCCAGCAGCTTAGGTCTCGAGCAGTACTTC. This sequence encodes CASSLGLEQYF.

The genes are TRBV20-1 and TRBJ2-7; 9 bases align to TRBD2. From germline, CDR1 is DFQATT and CDR2 SNEGSKA (reference sequence). The V segment lost 3 bases and the J segment 0 bases; nucleotides outside the gene matches: 6. The CDR3 totals 15 residues. DNA of the CDR3: TGCAGTGCTAGTGCAACGACTAGCGGCTCCTACGAGCAGTACTTC. Its protein is CSASATTSGSYEQYF.

The chain carries TRBV9 and TRBJ2-1, with 10 bases that match TRBD2. The CDR3 contains 16 residues. CDR1 SGDLS and CDR2 YYNGEE come from the germline V gene. V lost 3 bases and J lost 2; bases outside the gene matches: 5. The CDR3 region has the DNA TGTGCCAGCAGCGCCCAACTAGCGGGGCCCTACAATGAGCAGTTCTTC. Translated, it gives CASSAQLAGPYNEQFF.

This chain connects TRBV24-1 to TRBJ2-3; 9 bases line up with TRBD2. The V and J ends lost 4 bases and 0 bases, in that order; junction bases with no gene match: 4. The CDR3 consists of 16 residues. The V gene's germline CDR1 is KGHDR and CDR2 SFDVKD. The CDR3 sequence: CATSEPGTSSTDTQYF. The CDR3 DNA follows: TGTGCCACCAGTGAACCCGGGACTAGCAGCACAGATACGCAGTATTTT.

This clone was seen a few times. The DNA of the CDR3 is TGTGCCAGCAGCTTGGCCGCCGCTGCTAAAGCTTTCTTT. Translation gives CASSLAAAAKAFF. V gene TRBV5-6 combines with J gene TRBJ1-1; D unclear. V lost 0 bases to trimming and J lost 9 bases, with 12 bases between them. This CDR3 comprises 13 residues. Per germline, CDR1 SGHDT and CDR2 YYEEEE.

The DNA for the CDR3 is TGTGCCAGCAGTGAACTAGCGGGGGGGCCAGAGACCCAGTACTTC. The encoded protein is CASSELAGGPETQYF. The rearrangement uses TRBV6-1 and TRBJ2-5; 12 nucleotides agree with TRBD2. This CDR3 has 15 residues. Per germline, CDR1 MNHNS and CDR2 SASEGT. J gave up 4 bases and V 2 bases, and 2 bases lay outside the gene matches.

This chain links TRBV2 with TRBJ2-1; tentative D call: TRBD1 (6 bases). V lost 2 bases and J 4 bases, leaving 12 bases between the germline ends. Germline V gives CDR1 SNHLY, CDR2 FYNNEI. The CDR3 contains 15 residues. CDR3 coding DNA: TGTGCCAGCAGTGAACAGGGGACCTCGTACAATGAGCAGTTCTTC. It specifies CASSEQGTSYNEQFF. Filled out from reference TRBV2 and TRBJ2-1, the complete variable domain reads EPEVTQTPSHQVTQMGQEVILRCVPISNHLYFYWYRQILGQKVEFLVSFYNNEISEKSEIFDDQFSVERPDGSNFTLKIRSTKLEDSAMYFCASSEQGTSYNEQFFGPGTRLTVL.

Comment on this clone: A read error may produce the germline difference seen at one junction end. This sequence joins TRBV7-7 and TRBJ2-1; 9 bases are a match to TRBD1. CDR3 length: 15 amino acids. From germline, CDR1 is SSHAT and CDR2 FNYEAQ (reference sequence). DNA for the CDR3: TGTGCTAGCAGCTTAGGGGGACAGGGAATGTATGAGCAGTTCTTC. Encoded protein: CASSLGGQGMYEQFF.

In its sample, this clone was seen once. The V and J genes are TRBV11-3 and TRBJ2-1; unclear D gene. This CDR3 has 13 amino acids. Germline CDR1 reads SGHNT; CDR2 reads YENEEA. The V and J ends lost 4 bases and 13 bases respectively, with 17 bases between them. The CDR3 loop is CASSSEVRGYQFF. In DNA form, the CDR3 reads TGTGCCAGCAGCTCAGAGGTTCGCGGCTATCAGTTCTTC.

V gene TRBV11-2 combines with J gene TRBJ1-3; D remains ambiguous. The length of the CDR3 is 12 residues. V was trimmed by 5 bases and J by 1 base, leaving 3 bases between them. CDR1 is SGHAT, CDR2 FQNNGV, per germline. The CDR3: CASSLSGNTIYF. The DNA of the CDR3 is TGTGCCAGCAGCCTTTCTGGAAACACCATATATTTT. Full variable domain (missing parts from reference TRBV11-2 and TRBJ1-3): EAGVAQSPRYKIIEKRQSVAFWCNPISGHATLYWYQQILGQGPKLLIQFQNNGVVDDSQLPKDRFSAERLKGVDSTLKIQPAKLEDSAVYLCASSLSGNTIYFGEGSWLTVV.

This chain uses TRBV5-5 with TRBJ2-2; 9 bases fit TRBD1. CDR1 is SGHKS, CDR2 YYEKEE, per germline (reference sequence). This CDR3 has 17 residues. V shed 0 bases and J 7 bases; nucleotides not matched to a gene: 10. The CDR3 DNA reads as TGTGCCAGCAGCTTGGCCTACTTTGGACAGGGGTTCGGGGAGCTGTTTTTT. Protein sequence: CASSLAYFGQGFGELFF. The full variable domain, in which reference TRBV5-5 and TRBJ2-2 provide the parts outside the CDR3, is DAGVTQSPTHLIKTRGQQVTLRCSPISGHKSVSWYQQVLGQGPQFIFQYYEKEERGRGNFPDRFSARQFPNYSSELNVNALLLGDSALYLCASSLAYFGQGFGELFFGEGSRLTVL.

This chain uses TRBV30 with TRBJ2-7; the D is unclear. The V and J ends lost 0 bases and 6 bases respectively, with 12 bases between them. The CDR3 covers 13 residues. Germline values: CDR1 GTSNPN, CDR2 SVGIG (reference sequence). The DNA of the CDR3 is TGTGCCTGGAGTGTATTTATGGCCGCCGAGCAGTACTTC. It is translated as CAWSVFMAAEQYF. Full variable domain (rest looked up from reference TRBV30 and TRBJ2-7): SQTIHQWPATLVQPVGSPLSLECTVEGTSNPNLYWYRQAAGRGLQLLFYSVGIGQISSEVPQNLSASRPQDRQFILSSKKLLLSDSGFYLCAWSVFMAAEQYFGPGTRLTVT.

The chain joins TRBV12-3 or TRBV12-4 to TRBJ1-1; no reliable D call. Trimming removed 6 bases at V and 6 bases at J, with 14 bases between. This CDR3 has 13 residues. The CDR3 loop reads CASSLSGVPEAFF. CDR3 bases: TGTGCCAGCAGCCTTAGCGGGGTTCCTGAAGCTTTCTTT.

J is TRBJ1-1 and V is TRBV7-9; possible D gene TRBD1, 5 bases. Germline V lookup: CDR1 SEHNR, CDR2 FQNEAQ (reference sequence). This CDR3 comprises 17 residues. V was trimmed by 4 bases and J by 10 bases, leaving 28 bases between them. The CDR3 bases are TGTGCCAGCAGCTCACGCGGACCCGGGACTGCAAGTACGGTAGCTTTCTTT. Its translation: CASSSRGPGTASTVAFF.

The chain is built from TRBV7-2 and TRBJ2-7, with D uncertain. V was clipped by 3 bases and J by 2 bases, with 8 bases between them. Per germline, CDR1 SGHTA and CDR2 FQGNSA. CDR3 size: 13 residues. The CDR3 protein is CASSLLVAYEQYF. The CDR3 bases are TGTGCCAGCAGCTTGTTGGTAGCCTACGAGCAGTACTTC.

The rearrangement uses TRBV7-9 and TRBJ2-5; 10 positions match TRBD1. The V and J ends lost 3 bases and 4 bases, in that order; junction bases with no gene match: 2. This CDR3 has 14 amino acids. Germline V lookup: CDR1 SEHNR, CDR2 FQNEAQ (reference sequence). The CDR3 loop reads CASSFDRGRETQYF. CDR3 coding DNA: TGTGCCAGCAGCTTCGACAGGGGGCGAGAGACCCAGTACTTC.

The chain is built from TRBV2 and TRBJ1-4; D is undetermined. CDR3 size: 16 residues. CDR1 and CDR2 from the germline V gene are SNHLY and FYNNEI. V was shortened by 6 bases and J by 11 bases, with 25 bases between the two germline ends. The CDR3 sequence: CASRNTRGQHHSKLFF. CDR3 sequence (DNA): TGTGCCAGCAGAAATACACGAGGGCAGCATCATAGTAAACTGTTTTTT. The full variable domain, rest sourced from reference TRBV2 and TRBJ1-4, is EPEVTQTPSHQVTQMGQEVILRCVPISNHLYFYWYRQILGQKVEFLVSFYNNEISEKSEIFDDQFSVERPDGSNFTLKIRSTKLEDSAMYFCASRNTRGQHHSKLFFGSGTQLSVL.

The rearrangement uses TRBV7-9 and TRBJ2-7; 10 positions agree with TRBD1. After removal of 4 bases from V and 0 bases from J, the junction contained 3 bases not matched to a gene. This CDR3 is 15 amino acids long. CDR1 SEHNR and CDR2 FQNEAQ come from the germline V gene (reference sequence). CDR3 in DNA: TGTGCCAGCAGCTCCGGGACAGGGGTCTCCTACGAGCAGTACTTC. It encodes CASSSGTGVSYEQYF.

This clone appeared a single time. The rearrangement links TRBV18 to TRBJ2-7; 7 bases align to TRBD1. This CDR3 contains 14 residues. Trimming cost V 4 bases and J 5 bases; bases outside gene matches: 8. The germline V gene has CDR1 KGHSH and CDR2 LQKENI. The DNA for the CDR3 is TGTGCCAGCTCACTTCGGACAGGCGAAAACGAGCAGTACTTC. It specifies CASSLRTGENEQYF.

This rearrangement joins TRBV13 to TRBJ2-3; possible D gene TRBD2, 7 bases. V gave up 1 base and J gave up 4 bases, with 9 bases separating them. In germline, CDR1 is PRHDT, CDR2 FYEKMQ (reference sequence). This CDR3 has 14 amino acids. CDR3 protein: CASSLAGGPDTQYF. In DNA, the CDR3 is TGTGCCAGCAGCTTAGCGGGGGGCCCAGATACGCAGTATTTT.

The gene calls are TRBV6-5 and TRBJ1-2; 9 bases fit TRBD1. The CDR3 length is 14 residues. The germline CDR1 and CDR2 sequences are MNHEY and SVGAGI. The trim removed 7 bases at V and 2 bases at J, leaving 5 bases unmatched. This chain's CDR3 is CASIRDRANYGYTF. CDR3 DNA sequence: TGTGCCAGCATAAGGGACAGGGCGAACTATGGCTACACCTTC.

In its sample, this clone was seen once. The chain couples TRBV9 to TRBJ2-3; 9 bases agree with TRBD2. The CDR3 totals 15 residues. J was trimmed by 4 bases and V by 6 bases; bases with no gene match: 9. Germline CDR1 and CDR2: SGDLS and YYNGEE. The CDR3 bases are TGTGCCAGCACTCTGGGCGGGGGGGATGCAGATACGCAGTATTTT. It encodes CASTLGGGDADTQYF.

This CDR3 reads CASSGDFTEAFF. CDR3 nucleotides: TGTGCCAGCAGCGGGGACTTCACTGAAGCTTTCTTT. The rearrangement joins TRBV11-2 to TRBJ1-1; the D gene is possibly TRBD1 (5 bases). The germline CDR1 and CDR2 sequences are SGHAT and FQNNGV. The CDR3 runs 12 residues. Trimming left V 5 bases short and J 4 bases short, with 8 bases between.

The chain recombines TRBV29-1 with TRBJ2-7; 7 bases agree with TRBD2. The CDR3 covers 13 residues. Germline-derived CDR1 and CDR2 are SQVTM and ANQGSEA. V shed 6 bases and J 1 base; nucleotides not matched to a gene: 6. The CDR3 protein is CSVGLAASYEQYF. In DNA form, the CDR3 reads TGCAGCGTGGGGCTAGCGGCTTCCTACGAGCAGTACTTC.